This TCR beta chain was recovered during a study of radiotherapy plus CTLA-4 blockade in lung cancer. Assay used: immunoSEQ multiplex PCR; TCRdb lists only in-frame clones, some missing. The data hold about 45,000 clones, with roughly 65% observed a single time. The receptor comes from a human donor with non-small cell lung cancer who had a partial response to radiotherapy plus ipilimumab. This sample comprised peripheral blood, obtained from a patient treated with radiotherapy plus ipilimumab.

The CDR3 protein is CASSSGQRGGQETQYF. DNA of the CDR3: TGTGCCAGCAGCTCCGGCCAGCGGGGTGGACAAGAGACCCAGTACTTC. The chain uses TRBV5-8 and TRBJ2-5; the match to TRBD2 covers 7 bases. After removal of 3 bases from V and 2 bases from J, the junction contained 10 bases not matched to a gene. Germline V CDR1 and CDR2: SGHTS, YDEGEE. The CDR3 is made up of 16 amino acids.